In this sample, the clone carrying this TCR beta chain turned up once. The antigen remains undetermined. V dropped 5 bases and J dropped 8; count of bases not matched to a gene: 10. The CDR3 is made up of 15 amino acids. CDR1 and CDR2 (germline): MNHEY, SMNVEV (reference sequence). This specimen belongs to a study of identical twins. TCRdb independently ran MiXCR on the 5' RACE reads; one entry per CDR3 protein. The table records 700,000 to 950,000 distinct CDR3 sequences, about 12% of them present only once. Overall study results and limits: There was an excess of low generation probability in the out-of-frame alpha sequences that twins shared.

The sample also formed part of further work on yellow fever vaccine responses in identical twins.

The chain carries TRBV27 and TRBJ2-1; 9 bases are shared with TRBD1. Sequences were obtained from PBMCs. The receptor's source is a woman aged 18-29 years in good health. The CDR3 nucleotides are TGTGCCAGCAGTCTAACCCAGACAGGGGGGGATGAGCAGTTCTTC. It codes for CASSLTQTGGDEQFF.